This T cell receptor (beta chain) came from a study of PD-1 blockade in classical Hodgkin lymphoma. V shed 3 bases, J shed 10 bases, and the junction held 8 bases outside the gene matches. There are 14 residues in the CDR3. Germline values: CDR1 GTSNPN, CDR2 SVGIG (reference sequence). All patients experienced relapse after autologous stem cell transplantation, and brentuximab vedotin exposure was variable. Some clones are missing from TCRdb's copy, which holds only in-frame ones; the method was immunoSEQ multiplex PCR. The repertoire includes approximately 61,000 clones, more than 80% of them detected once, and roughly 15% sits in the top ten.

The sequenced sample was peripheral blood mononuclear cells (PBMCs), obtained at baseline. The clonotype comes from a human donor with classical Hodgkin lymphoma. This chain links TRBV30 with TRBJ1-6; 8 nucleotides agree with TRBD1. The CDR3, as DNA: TGTGCCTGGAGCCTTAGAAACAGGGGGTCACCCCTCCACTTT. Translation: CAWSLRNRGSPLHF.